One T cell receptor beta chain is described in this entry. One end of the junction is discordant with germline, which a read error may explain. Some clones are missing from TCRdb's copy, which holds only in-frame ones; the method was immunoSEQ multiplex PCR. In the table there are about 63,000 clones, around 87% of which are singletons. These data originate in a study of OX40 agonist ivuxolimab in advanced cancers. Study summary: The eligibility criteria allowed prior anti-PD-1, anti-PD-L1 or anti-CTLA-4 therapy, and about 40% had some.

The CDR3 is 16 residues long. Germline V gives CDR1 ENHRY, CDR2 SYGVKD. The source was CD4+ or CD8+ T cells sorted from blood, collected in a trial of the OX40 agonist ivuxolimab. This clonotype was sampled from an adult with an advanced solid tumor such as melanoma, head and neck, liver or kidney cancer. V usage is TRBV10-3 and J usage is TRBJ1-2, with a tentative D call TRBD1 (5 bases). CDR3 nucleotide sequence: TGTGCCATCCGTCAGGAGAGGGGCCGTGGGAACTCTGGCTACACCTTC. It specifies CAIRQERGRGNSGYTF.